This T cell receptor (beta chain) was identified in a study of control samples from healthy donors and cancer patients. As to this clone: Other DNA sequences within the sample encode an identical CDR3.

Generated by immunoSEQ multiplex PCR, the TCRdb table keeps only in-frame clones and is missing some. Of 70,000 to 85,000 clones listed, 91% are singletons. V was shortened by 3 bases and J by 1 base, with 6 bases between the two germline ends. Germline V lookup: CDR1 LNHNV, CDR2 YYDKDF (reference sequence). There are 13 residues in the CDR3. Sequencing was done on a sample of blood. The origin of this receptor is a man aged 50 or older in good health. The genes are TRBV15 and TRBJ1-1; unclear D gene. CDR3 coding DNA: TGTGCCACCAGCAGGACCGGGAACACTGAAGCTTTCTTT. It specifies CATSRTGNTEAFF.